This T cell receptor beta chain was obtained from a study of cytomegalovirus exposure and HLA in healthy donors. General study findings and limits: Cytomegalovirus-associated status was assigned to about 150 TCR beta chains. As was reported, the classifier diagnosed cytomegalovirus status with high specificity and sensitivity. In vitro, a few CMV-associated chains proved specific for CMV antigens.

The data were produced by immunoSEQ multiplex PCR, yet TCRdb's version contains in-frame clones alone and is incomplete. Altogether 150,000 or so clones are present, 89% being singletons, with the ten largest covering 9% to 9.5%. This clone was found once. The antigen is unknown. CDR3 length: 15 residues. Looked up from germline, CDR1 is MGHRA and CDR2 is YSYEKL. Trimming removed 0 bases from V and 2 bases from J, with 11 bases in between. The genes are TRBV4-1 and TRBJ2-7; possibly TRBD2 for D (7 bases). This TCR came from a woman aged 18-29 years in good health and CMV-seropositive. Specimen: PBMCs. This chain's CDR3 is CASSQDIGGAYEQYF. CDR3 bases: TGCGCCAGCAGCCAAGATATAGGGGGGGCCTACGAGCAGTACTTC.